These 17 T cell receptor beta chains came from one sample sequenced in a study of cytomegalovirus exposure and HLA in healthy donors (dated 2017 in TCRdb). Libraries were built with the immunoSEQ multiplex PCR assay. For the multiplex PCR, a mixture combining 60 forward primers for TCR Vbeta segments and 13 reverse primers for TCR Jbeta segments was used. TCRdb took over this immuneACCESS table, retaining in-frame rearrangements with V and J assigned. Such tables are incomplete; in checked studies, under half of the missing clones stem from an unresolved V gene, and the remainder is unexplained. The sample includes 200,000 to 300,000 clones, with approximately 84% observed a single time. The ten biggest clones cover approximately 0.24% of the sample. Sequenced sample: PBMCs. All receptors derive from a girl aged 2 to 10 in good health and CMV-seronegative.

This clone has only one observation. The CDR3 region has the DNA TGTGCCAGCAGGGAGACAGGGATCCAAGAGACCCAGTACTTC. Its protein product is CASRETGIQETQYF. This chain joins TRBV6-4 and TRBJ2-5, with 7 bases matching TRBD1. The V segment lost 6 bases and the J segment 1 base; nucleotides outside the gene matches: 5. Germline V gene data show CDR1 as MRHNA and CDR2 as SNTAGT. CDR3 length equals 14 residues.

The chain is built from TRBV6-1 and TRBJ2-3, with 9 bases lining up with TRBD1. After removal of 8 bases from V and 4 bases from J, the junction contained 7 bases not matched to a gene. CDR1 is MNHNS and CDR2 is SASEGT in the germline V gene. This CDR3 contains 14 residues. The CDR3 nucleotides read TGTGCCAGCGACGGACAGGGGATTTCAGATACGCAGTATTTT. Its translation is CASDGQGISDTQYF.

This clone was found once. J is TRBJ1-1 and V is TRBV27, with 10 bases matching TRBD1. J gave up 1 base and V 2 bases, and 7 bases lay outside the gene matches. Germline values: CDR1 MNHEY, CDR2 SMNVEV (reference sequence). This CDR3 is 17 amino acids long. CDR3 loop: CASSLLPGQGRNTEAFF. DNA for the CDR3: TGTGCCAGCAGTTTACTCCCGGGACAGGGGAGGAACACTGAAGCTTTCTTT.

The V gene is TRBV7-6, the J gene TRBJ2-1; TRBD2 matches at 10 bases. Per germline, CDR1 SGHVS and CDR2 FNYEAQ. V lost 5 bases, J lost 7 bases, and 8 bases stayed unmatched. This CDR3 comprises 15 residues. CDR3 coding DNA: TGTGCCAGCAGCGAAGCGGGGGGGCCCGTGAATGAGCAGTTCTTC. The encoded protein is CASSEAGGPVNEQFF.

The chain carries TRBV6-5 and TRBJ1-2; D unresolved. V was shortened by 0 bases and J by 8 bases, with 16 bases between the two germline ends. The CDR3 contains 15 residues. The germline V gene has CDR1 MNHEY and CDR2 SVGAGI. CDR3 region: CASSYSRRQAGGYTF. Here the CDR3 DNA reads TGTGCCAGCAGTTACTCGAGGAGGCAGGCGGGGGGCTACACCTTC.

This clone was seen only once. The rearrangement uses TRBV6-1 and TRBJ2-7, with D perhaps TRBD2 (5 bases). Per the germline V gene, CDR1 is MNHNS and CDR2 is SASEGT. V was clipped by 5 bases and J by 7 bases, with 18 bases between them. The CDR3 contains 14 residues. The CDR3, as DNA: TGTGCCAGCAGTTGGACTCCGGCGGCCTTAGAGCAGTACTTC. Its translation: CASSWTPAALEQYF.

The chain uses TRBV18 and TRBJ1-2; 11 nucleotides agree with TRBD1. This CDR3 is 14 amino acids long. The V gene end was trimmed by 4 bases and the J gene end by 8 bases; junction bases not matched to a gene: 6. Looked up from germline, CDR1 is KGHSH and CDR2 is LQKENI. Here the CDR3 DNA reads TGTGCCAGCTCACTTGGACAGGGGGCTGGCGGCTACACCTTC. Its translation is CASSLGQGAGGYTF.

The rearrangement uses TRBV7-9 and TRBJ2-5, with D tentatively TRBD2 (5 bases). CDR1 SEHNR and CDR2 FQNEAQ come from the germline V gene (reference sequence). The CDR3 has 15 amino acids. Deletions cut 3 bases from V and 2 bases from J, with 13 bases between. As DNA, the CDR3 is TGTGCCAGCAGCTTGGGTCTCAGCGGACAAGAGACCCAGTACTTC. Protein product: CASSLGLSGQETQYF.

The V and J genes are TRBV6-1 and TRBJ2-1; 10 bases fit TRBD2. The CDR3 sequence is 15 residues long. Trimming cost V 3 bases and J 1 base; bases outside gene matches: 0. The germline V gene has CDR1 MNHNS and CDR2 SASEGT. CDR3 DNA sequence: TGTGCCAGCAGTGAGGGACTAGCGTCCTACAATGAGCAGTTCTTC. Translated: CASSEGLASYNEQFF.

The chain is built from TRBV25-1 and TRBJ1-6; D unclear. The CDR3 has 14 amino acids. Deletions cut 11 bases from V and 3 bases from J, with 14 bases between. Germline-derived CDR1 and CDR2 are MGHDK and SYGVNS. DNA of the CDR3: TGTGCCTCCCAAGAGCCGCACTATAATTCACCCCTCCACTTT. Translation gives CASQEPHYNSPLHF.

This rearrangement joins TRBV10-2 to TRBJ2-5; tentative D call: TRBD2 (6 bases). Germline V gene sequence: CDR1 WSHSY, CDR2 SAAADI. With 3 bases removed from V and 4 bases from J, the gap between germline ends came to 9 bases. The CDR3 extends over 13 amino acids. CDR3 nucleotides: TGCGCCAGCAGTGAAGTCGGGAGAGAGACCCAGTACTTC. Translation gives CASSEVGRETQYF.

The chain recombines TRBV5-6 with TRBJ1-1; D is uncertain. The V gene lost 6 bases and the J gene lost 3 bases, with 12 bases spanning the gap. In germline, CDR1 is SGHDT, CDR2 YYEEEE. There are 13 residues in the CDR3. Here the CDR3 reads CASTRGIDTEAFF. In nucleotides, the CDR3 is TGTGCCAGCACACGAGGGATCGACACTGAAGCTTTCTTT.

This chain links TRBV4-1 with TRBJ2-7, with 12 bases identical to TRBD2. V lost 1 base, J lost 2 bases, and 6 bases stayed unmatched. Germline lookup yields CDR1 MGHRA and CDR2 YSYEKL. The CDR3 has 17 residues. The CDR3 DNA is TGCGCCAGCAGCCAAGTCACCCTAGCGGGAGGGCCCTACGAGCAGTACTTC. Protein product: CASSQVTLAGGPYEQYF.

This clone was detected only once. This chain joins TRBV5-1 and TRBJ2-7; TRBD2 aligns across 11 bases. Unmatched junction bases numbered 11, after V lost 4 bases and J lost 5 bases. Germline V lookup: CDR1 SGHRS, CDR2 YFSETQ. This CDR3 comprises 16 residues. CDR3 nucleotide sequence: TGCGCCAGCAGCACTTTTAGCGGGAGGGCCCTCAACGAGCAGTACTTC. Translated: CASSTFSGRALNEQYF.

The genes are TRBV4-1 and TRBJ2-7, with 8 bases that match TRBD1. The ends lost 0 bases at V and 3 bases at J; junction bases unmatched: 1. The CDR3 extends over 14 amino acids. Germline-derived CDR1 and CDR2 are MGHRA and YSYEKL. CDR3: CASSQDDRGYEQYF. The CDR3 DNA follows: TGCGCCAGCAGCCAAGATGACAGGGGCTACGAGCAGTACTTC.

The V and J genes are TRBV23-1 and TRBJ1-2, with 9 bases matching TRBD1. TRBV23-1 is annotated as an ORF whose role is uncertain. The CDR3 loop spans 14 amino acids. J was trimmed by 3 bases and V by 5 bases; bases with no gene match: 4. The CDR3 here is CASSSRTGDYGYTF. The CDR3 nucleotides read TGCGCCAGCAGTTCTCGGACAGGGGACTATGGCTACACCTTC.

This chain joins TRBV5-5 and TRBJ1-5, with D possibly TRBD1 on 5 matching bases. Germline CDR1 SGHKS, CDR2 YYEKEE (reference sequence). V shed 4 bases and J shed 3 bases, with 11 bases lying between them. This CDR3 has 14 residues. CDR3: CASSPTAYNQPQHF. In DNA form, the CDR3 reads TGTGCCAGCAGCCCGACAGCTTACAATCAGCCCCAGCATTTT.